The present T cell receptor beta chain was sequenced within a study of blood T cell repertoires in COVID-19. Study in general: Sources were T cells, B-cell-depleted T cells, or PBMCs; the material itself was cDNA or gDNA.

This CDR3 spans 13 amino acids. Germline values: CDR1 MRHNA, CDR2 SNTAGT. The V and J ends lost 0 bases and 11 bases respectively, with 10 bases between them. The assay was immunoSEQ multiplex PCR, and TCRdb's table has in-frame clones only and misses some. Of tens of thousands of clones listed, approximately 80% are singletons. This clone has just one count. The chain recombines TRBV6-4 with TRBJ1-4; D not resolved. This TCR was sampled from a man between 60 and 75 years old with acute or convalescent COVID-19. The source material was peripheral blood. CDR3 DNA: TGTGCCAGCAGTGACTCCCCGGGGAGGAAACTGTTTTTT. Translated, it gives CASSDSPGRKLFF.